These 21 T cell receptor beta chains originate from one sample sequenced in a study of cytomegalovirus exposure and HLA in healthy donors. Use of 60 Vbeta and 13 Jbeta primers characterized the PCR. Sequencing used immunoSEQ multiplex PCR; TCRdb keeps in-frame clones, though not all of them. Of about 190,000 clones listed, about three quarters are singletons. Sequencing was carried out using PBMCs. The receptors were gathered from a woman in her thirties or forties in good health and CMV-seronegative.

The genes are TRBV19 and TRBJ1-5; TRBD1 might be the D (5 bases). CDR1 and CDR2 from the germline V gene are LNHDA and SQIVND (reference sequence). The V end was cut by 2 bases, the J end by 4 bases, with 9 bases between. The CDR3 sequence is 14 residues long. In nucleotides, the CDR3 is TGTGCCAGTAGTATATATCGGGGGAATCAGCCCCAGCATTTT. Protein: CASSIYRGNQPQHF. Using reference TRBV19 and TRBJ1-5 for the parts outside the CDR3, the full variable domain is DGGITQSPKYLFRKEGQNVTLSCEQNLNHDAMYWYRQDPGQGLRLIYYSQIVNDFQKGDIAEGYSVSREKKESFPLTVTSAQKNPTAFYLCASSIYRGNQPQHFGDGTRLSIL.

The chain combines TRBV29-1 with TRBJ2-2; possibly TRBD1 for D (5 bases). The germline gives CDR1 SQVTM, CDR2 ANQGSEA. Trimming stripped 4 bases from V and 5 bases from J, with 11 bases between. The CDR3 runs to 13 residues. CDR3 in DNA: TGCAGCGTTGGGGGCCCCCGGACCGGGGAGCTGTTTTTT. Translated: CSVGGPRTGELFF.

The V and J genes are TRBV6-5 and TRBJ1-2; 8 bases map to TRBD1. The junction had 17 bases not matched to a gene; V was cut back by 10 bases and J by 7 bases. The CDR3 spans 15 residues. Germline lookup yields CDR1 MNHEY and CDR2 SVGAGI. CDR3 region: CATTRGQVRFGGYTF. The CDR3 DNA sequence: TGTGCCACCACCCGGGGACAGGTGCGGTTTGGTGGCTACACCTTC.

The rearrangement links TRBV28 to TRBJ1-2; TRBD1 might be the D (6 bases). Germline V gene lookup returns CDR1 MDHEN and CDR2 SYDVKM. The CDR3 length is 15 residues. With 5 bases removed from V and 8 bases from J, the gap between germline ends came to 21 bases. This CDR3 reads CASSTDAGTLFGYTF. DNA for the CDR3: TGTGCCAGCAGTACCGACGCCGGGACACTATTCGGCTACACCTTC.

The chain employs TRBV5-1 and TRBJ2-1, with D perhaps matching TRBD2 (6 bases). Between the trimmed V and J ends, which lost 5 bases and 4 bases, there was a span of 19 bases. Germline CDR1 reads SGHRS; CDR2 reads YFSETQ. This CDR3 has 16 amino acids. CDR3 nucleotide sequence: TGCGCCAGCAGTAGAGTGGAGGGTGTCCCGTACAATGAGCAGTTCTTC. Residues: CASSRVEGVPYNEQFF.

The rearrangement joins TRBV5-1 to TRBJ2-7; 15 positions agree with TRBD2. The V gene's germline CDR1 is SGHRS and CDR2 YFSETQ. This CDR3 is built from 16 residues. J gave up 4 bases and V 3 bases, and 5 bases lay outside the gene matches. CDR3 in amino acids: CASSSPGLAGGYEQYF. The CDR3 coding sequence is TGCGCCAGCAGCTCACCCGGACTAGCGGGAGGGTACGAGCAGTACTTC.

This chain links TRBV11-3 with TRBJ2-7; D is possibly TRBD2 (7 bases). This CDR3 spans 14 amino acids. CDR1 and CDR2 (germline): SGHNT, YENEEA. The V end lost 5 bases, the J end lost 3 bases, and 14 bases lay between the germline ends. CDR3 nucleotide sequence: TGTGCCAGCAGCCGAGGGGGGGCGGGCTACGAGCAGTACGTC. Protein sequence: CASSRGGAGYEQYV.

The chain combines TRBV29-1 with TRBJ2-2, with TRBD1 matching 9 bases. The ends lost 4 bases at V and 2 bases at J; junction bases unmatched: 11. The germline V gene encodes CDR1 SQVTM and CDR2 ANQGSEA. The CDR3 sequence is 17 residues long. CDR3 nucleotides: TGCAGCGTTGCCTTGAACCGGGACAGGGTAAACACCGGGGAGCTGTTTTTT. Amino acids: CSVALNRDRVNTGELFF.

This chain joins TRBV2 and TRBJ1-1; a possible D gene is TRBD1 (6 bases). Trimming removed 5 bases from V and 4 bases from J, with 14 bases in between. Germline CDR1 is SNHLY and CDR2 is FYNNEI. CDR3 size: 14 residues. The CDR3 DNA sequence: TGTGCCAGCAGTTACACAGGGATTGTCACTGAAGCTTTCTTT. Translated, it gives CASSYTGIVTEAFF.

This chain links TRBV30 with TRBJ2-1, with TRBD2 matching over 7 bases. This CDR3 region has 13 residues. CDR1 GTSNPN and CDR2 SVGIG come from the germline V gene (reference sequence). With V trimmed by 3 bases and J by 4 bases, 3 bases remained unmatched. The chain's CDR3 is CAWRASGYNEQFF. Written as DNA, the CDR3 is TGTGCCTGGAGGGCTAGCGGTTACAATGAGCAGTTCTTC.

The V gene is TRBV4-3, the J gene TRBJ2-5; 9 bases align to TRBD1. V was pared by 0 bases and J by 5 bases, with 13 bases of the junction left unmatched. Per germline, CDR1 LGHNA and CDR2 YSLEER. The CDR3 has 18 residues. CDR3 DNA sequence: TGCGCCAGCAGCCAAGATCTGTGGGGCACAGGGGGCCATGAGACCCAGTACTTC. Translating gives CASSQDLWGTGGHETQYF.

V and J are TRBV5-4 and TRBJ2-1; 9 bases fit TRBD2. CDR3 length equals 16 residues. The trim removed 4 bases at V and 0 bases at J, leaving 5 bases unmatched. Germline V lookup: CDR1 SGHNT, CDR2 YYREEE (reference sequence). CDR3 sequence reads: CASSPSGASSYNEQFF. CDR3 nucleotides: TGTGCCAGCAGCCCTAGCGGGGCGAGCTCCTACAATGAGCAGTTCTTC.

CDR3 in amino acids: CASSPTGGPGNTIYF. DNA of the CDR3: TGCGCCAGCAGCCCGACAGGGGGCCCTGGAAACACCATATATTTT. The chain employs TRBV5-1 and TRBJ1-3, with 10 bases matching TRBD1. CDR1 is SGHRS and CDR2 is YFSETQ in the germline V gene. CDR3 size: 15 residues. V lost 4 bases to trimming and J lost 2 bases; unmatched junction nucleotides: 3.

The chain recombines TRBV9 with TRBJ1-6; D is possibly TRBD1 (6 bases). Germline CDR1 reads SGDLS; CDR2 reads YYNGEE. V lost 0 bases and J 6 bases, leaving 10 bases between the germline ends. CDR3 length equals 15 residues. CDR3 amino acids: CASSVEIQGNSPLHF. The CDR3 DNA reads TGTGCCAGCAGCGTAGAAATACAGGGTAATTCACCCCTCCACTTT. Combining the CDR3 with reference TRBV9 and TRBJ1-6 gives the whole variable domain DSGVTQTPKHLITATGQRVTLRCSPRSGDLSVYWYQQSLDQGLQFLIQYYNGEERAKGNILERFSAQQFPDLHSELNLSSLELGDSALYFCASSVEIQGNSPLHFGNGTRLTVT.

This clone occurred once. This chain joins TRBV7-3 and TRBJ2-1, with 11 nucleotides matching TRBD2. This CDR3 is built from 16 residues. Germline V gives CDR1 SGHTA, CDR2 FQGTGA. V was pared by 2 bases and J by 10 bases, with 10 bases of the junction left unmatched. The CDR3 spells CASSLEVAGGPVEQFF. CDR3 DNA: TGTGCCAGCAGCTTAGAGGTAGCGGGAGGGCCGGTGGAGCAGTTCTTC.

CDR3 protein: CAWSDRPGDTQYF. DNA of the CDR3: TGTGCCTGGAGTGACCGACCCGGGGATACGCAGTATTTT. J is TRBJ2-3 and V is TRBV30; D is unresolved. Trimming left V 1 base short and J 6 bases short, with 11 bases between. The CDR3 spans 13 residues. CDR1 and CDR2 from the germline V gene are GTSNPN and SVGIG (reference sequence).

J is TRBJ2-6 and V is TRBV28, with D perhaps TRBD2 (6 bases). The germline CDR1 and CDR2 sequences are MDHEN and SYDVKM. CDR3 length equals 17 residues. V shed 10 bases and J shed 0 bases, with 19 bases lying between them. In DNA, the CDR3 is TGTGCCACCTCCGGAAGCGGGTACCACTCTGGGGCCAACGTCCTGACTTTC. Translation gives CATSGSGYHSGANVLTF.

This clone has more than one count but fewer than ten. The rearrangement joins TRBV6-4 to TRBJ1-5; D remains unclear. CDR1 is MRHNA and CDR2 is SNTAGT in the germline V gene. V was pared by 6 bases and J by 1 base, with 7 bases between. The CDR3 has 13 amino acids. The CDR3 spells CASSMTSNQPQHF. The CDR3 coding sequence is TGTGCCAGCAGCATGACAAGCAATCAGCCCCAGCATTTT.

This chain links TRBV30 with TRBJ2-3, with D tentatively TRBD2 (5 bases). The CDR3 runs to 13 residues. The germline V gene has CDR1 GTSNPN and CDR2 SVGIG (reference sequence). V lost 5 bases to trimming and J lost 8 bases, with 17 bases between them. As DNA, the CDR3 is TGTGCCTGGCGTCCCGGGGTAGCAGGTACGCAGTATTTT. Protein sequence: CAWRPGVAGTQYF.

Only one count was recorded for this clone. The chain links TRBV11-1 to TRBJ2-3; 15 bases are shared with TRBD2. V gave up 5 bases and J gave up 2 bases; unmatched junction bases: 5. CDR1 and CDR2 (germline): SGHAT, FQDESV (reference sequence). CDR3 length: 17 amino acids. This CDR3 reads CASSPGLAGGYTDTQYF. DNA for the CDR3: TGTGCCAGCAGCCCCGGACTAGCGGGAGGGTACACAGATACGCAGTATTTT.

DNA for the CDR3: TGTGCTAGTGGTCCCTCGCGTGGCAATCAGCCCCAGCATTTT. As protein: CASGPSRGNQPQHF. The J gene is TRBJ1-5, the V gene TRBV12-5, with unresolved D. Trimming stripped 5 bases from V and 2 bases from J, with 10 bases between. The germline gives CDR1 LGHNT, CDR2 FRNRAP. This CDR3 comprises 14 residues.